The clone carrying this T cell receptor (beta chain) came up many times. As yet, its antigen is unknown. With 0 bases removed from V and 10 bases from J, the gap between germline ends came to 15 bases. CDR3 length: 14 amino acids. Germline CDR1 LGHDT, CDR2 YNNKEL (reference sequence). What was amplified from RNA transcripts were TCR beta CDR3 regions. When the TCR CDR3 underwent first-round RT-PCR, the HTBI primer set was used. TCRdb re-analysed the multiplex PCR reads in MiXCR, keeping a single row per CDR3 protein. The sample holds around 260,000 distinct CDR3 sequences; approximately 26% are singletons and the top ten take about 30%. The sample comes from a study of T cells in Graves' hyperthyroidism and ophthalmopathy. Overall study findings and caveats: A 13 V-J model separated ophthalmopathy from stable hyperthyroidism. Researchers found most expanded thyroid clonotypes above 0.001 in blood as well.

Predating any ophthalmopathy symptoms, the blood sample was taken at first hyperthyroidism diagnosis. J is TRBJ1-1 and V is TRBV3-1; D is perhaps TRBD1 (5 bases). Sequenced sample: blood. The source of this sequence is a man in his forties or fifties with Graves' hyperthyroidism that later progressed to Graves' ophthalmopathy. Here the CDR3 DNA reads TGTGCCAGCAGCCAAGAAGGGTGGGGGATTGGAGCTTTCTTT. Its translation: CASSQEGWGIGAFF. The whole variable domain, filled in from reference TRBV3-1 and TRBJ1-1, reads DTAVSQTPKYLVTQMGNDKSIKCEQNLGHDTMYWYKQDSKKFLKIMFSYNNKELIINETVPNRFSPKSPDKAHLNLHINSLELGDSAVYFCASSQEGWGIGAFFGQGTRLTVV.